Below are 17 T cell receptor beta chains sequenced from a single sample in a study of T cell responses to AZD1222 COVID-19 vaccine (dated by TCRdb to about 2021). The sample's time point label is to be understood as: about 28 days (+/-7) after the second vaccine dose. Libraries were prepared through the immunoSEQ multiplex PCR assay. TCRdb stores this immuneACCESS table with in-frame sequences only. Part of the clones is absent; in the studies checked, under half of the shortfall reflects unresolved V genes, and no reason is known for the rest. For this sample there are about 130,000 clones; approximately 91% appear just once. Clones ranked in the top ten supply approximately 0.98% of the sample. Sample: peripheral blood, taken 28 days after the second AZD1222 dose. These receptors originate from an adult who received the AZD1222 COVID-19 vaccine.

This clone was detected only a few times. The V and J genes are TRBV19 and TRBJ1-1; no definite D call. The CDR3 loop spans 11 amino acids. The germline V and J ends were trimmed by 7 bases and 7 bases, with 10 bases remaining between them. Germline CDR1 LNHDA, CDR2 SQIVND (reference sequence). The CDR3 region is CASKDGFEAFF. The DNA of the CDR3 is TGTGCCAGTAAGGATGGATTTGAAGCTTTCTTT.

The chain combines TRBV5-1 with TRBJ1-6; D perhaps matches TRBD1 (6 bases). In germline, CDR1 is SGHRS, CDR2 YFSETQ. This CDR3 contains 13 residues. The V gene lost 0 bases and the J gene lost 10 bases, with 8 bases spanning the gap. The CDR3 DNA sequence: TGCGCCAGCAGCTTGGCAGGGGAATCACCCCTCCACTTT. It codes for CASSLAGESPLHF. Full variable domain (rest looked up from reference TRBV5-1 and TRBJ1-6): KAGVTQTPRYLIKTRGQQVTLSCSPISGHRSVSWYQQTPGQGLQFLFEYFSETQRNKGNFPGRFSGRQFSNSRSEMNVSTLELGDSALYLCASSLAGESPLHFGNGTRLTVT.

The chain has TRBV5-4 and TRBJ1-4; TRBD1 might be the D (6 bases). The CDR3 length is 16 residues. The ends were cut back, 7 bases at V and 4 bases at J, with 20 bases in the middle. The germline CDR1 and CDR2 sequences are SGHNT and YYREEE (reference sequence). The CDR3 loop is CASSRGRTGINEKLFF. The CDR3 DNA is TGTGCCAGCTCTAGGGGGAGAACAGGGATTAATGAAAAACTGTTTTTT.

V usage is TRBV24-1 and J usage is TRBJ1-2; tentatively, D is TRBD1 (5 bases). The CDR3 is 16 amino acids. V lost 3 bases and J lost 2, with 15 bases in between. The germline V gene has CDR1 KGHDR and CDR2 SFDVKD. The CDR3 DNA is TGTGCCACCAGTGATCCACGGGGGGTAAGCAACTATGGCTACACCTTC. This gives the protein CATSDPRGVSNYGYTF.

The chain is built from TRBV10-1 and TRBJ2-1; D uncertain. The CDR3 length is 16 residues. V dropped 2 bases and J dropped 5 bases, with 16 bases sitting between them. CDR1 and CDR2 from the germline V gene are WNHNN and SYGVQD (reference sequence). CDR3 amino acids: CASSERWAKANNEQFF. DNA of the CDR3: TGCGCCAGCAGTGAGAGGTGGGCCAAAGCCAACAATGAGCAGTTCTTC.

This chain links TRBV24-1 with TRBJ2-2, with TRBD2 as a possible D gene (6 bases). The CDR3 has 14 residues. Trimming shortened V by 9 bases and J by 0 bases, and 10 bases separated the two germline ends. The germline CDR1 and CDR2 sequences are KGHDR and SFDVKD. CDR3 residues: CATSGDANTGELFF. Here the CDR3 DNA reads TGTGCCACCTCGGGAGACGCGAACACCGGGGAGCTGTTTTTT.

V usage is TRBV19 and J usage is TRBJ1-5; D uncertain. CDR3 length: 15 amino acids. Germline V gene data show CDR1 as LNHDA and CDR2 as SQIVND (reference sequence). V was trimmed by 2 bases and J by 0 bases, leaving 8 bases between them. In DNA form, the CDR3 reads TGTGCCAGTAGTATATCCATATTTAGCAATCAGCCCCAGCATTTT. Encoded protein: CASSISIFSNQPQHF.

This chain links TRBV7-9 with TRBJ2-5; 7 nucleotides agree with TRBD1. From germline, CDR1 is SEHNR and CDR2 FQNEAQ (reference sequence). The CDR3 is 17 amino acids. V shed 5 bases and J 0 bases; nucleotides not matched to a gene: 12. The CDR3 loop is CASSPRTGRPYQETQYF. The CDR3 DNA reads TGTGCCAGCAGCCCACGGACAGGACGGCCGTACCAAGAGACCCAGTACTTC.

The rearrangement uses TRBV6-1 and TRBJ2-1, with 9 bases identical to TRBD2. The CDR3 extends over 17 amino acids. Per germline, CDR1 MNHNS and CDR2 SASEGT. Trimming at V came to 1 base and at J to 0 bases, leaving 4 bases not matched to a gene. The CDR3 nucleotides read TGTGCCAGCAGTGAAGAGGCGGGAGGGGTCTCCTACAATGAGCAGTTCTTC. This codes for CASSEEAGGVSYNEQFF.

The chain uses TRBV5-4 and TRBJ2-7, with D perhaps given as TRBD1 or TRBD2 (5 bases each). Deletions cut 0 bases from V and 3 bases from J, with 13 bases between. The CDR3 is 15 residues long. Germline V gene lookup returns CDR1 SGHNT and CDR2 YYREEE (reference sequence). This CDR3 reads CASSLDRRSLYEQYF. The CDR3, as DNA: TGTGCCAGCAGCTTGGACAGGAGGTCTCTCTACGAGCAGTACTTC.

V and J are TRBV7-8 and TRBJ2-1; D gene uncertain. V gave up 5 bases and J gave up 0 bases, with 14 bases separating them. The germline V gene encodes CDR1 SGHVS and CDR2 FQNEAQ. The CDR3 contains 16 residues. CDR3 nucleotides: TGTGCCAGCAGCAAAACAGAGGTAAGCTCCTACAATGAGCAGTTCTTC. Encoded protein: CASSKTEVSSYNEQFF. The whole variable domain, remainder taken from reference TRBV7-8 and TRBJ2-1, is GAGVSQSPRYKVAKRGQDVALRCDPISGHVSLFWYQQALGQGPEFLTYFQNEAQLDKSGLPSDRFFAERPEGSVSTLKIQRTQQEDSAVYLCASSKTEVSSYNEQFFGPGTRLTVL.

A word on this clone: One junction end does not reproduce the germline sequence, and a read error may be involved. The chain links TRBV9 to TRBJ1-2, with a possible D match to TRBD1 (5 bases). Germline V gene lookup returns CDR1 SGDLS and CDR2 YYNGEE. This CDR3 contains 16 residues. The CDR3 region is CARSVPGLSGDYGYTF. The CDR3 region has the DNA TGTGCCAGGAGCGTTCCGGGGCTCAGCGGGGACTATGGCTACACCTTC.

V is TRBV11-3 and J is TRBJ2-1; no clear D. CDR3 length: 14 residues. The germline V and J ends were trimmed by 5 bases and 3 bases, with 11 bases remaining between them. Germline CDR1 and CDR2: SGHNT and YENEEA. As DNA, the CDR3 is TGTGCCAGCAGCCGCGGTGAGGTCTACAATGAGCAGTTCTTC. It encodes CASSRGEVYNEQFF.

This chain uses TRBV18 with TRBJ1-2; 11 positions agree with TRBD1. CDR1 and CDR2 (germline): KGHSH, LQKENI. CDR3 length: 13 amino acids. Losses at the gene ends were 3 bases for V and 7 bases for J; bases not matched to a gene: 1. This chain's CDR3 is CASSPDRGLGYTF. CDR3 nucleotides: TGTGCCAGCTCACCGGACAGGGGGCTTGGCTACACCTTC.

The chain recombines TRBV6-6 with TRBJ2-7, with TRBD1 matching 7 bases. V was clipped by 7 bases and J by 7 bases; unmatched bases: 16. The germline gives CDR1 MNHNY, CDR2 SVGAGI (reference sequence). The CDR3 extends over 15 amino acids. The DNA of the CDR3 is TGTGCCAGCATCCTTACAGGGGCAGGGGGAAAAGAGCAGTACTTC. This translates into CASILTGAGGKEQYF.

This chain connects TRBV5-1 to TRBJ1-1, with a tentative D call TRBD1 (6 bases). The CDR3 loop spans 15 amino acids. CDR1 and CDR2 from the germline V gene are SGHRS and YFSETQ. Trimming pared 4 bases from V and 0 bases from J, leaving 13 bases between. This CDR3 is CASSRGTPMNTEAFF. DNA of the CDR3: TGCGCCAGCAGCAGGGGGACACCGATGAACACTGAAGCTTTCTTT.

The gene calls are TRBV6-5 and TRBJ1-1; D remains unclear. V was clipped by 6 bases and J by 4 bases, with 6 bases between them. The CDR3 runs 11 residues. Germline CDR1 and CDR2: MNHEY and SVGAGI. The CDR3 DNA follows: TGTGCCAGCAGGCGGACCACTGAAGCTTTCTTT. The encoded protein is CASRRTTEAFF.